This paragraph covers one T cell receptor (beta chain) sequence. What it recognizes is unknown. Measured with immunoSEQ multiplex PCR; TCRdb has only the in-frame clones, and not every one. The sample has more than 65,000 clones, approximately 91% seen once. This entry is derived from a study of identifying expanded T cells in peripheral blood. Study results and caveats: Variance in clone template counts between roughly 2-week samples significantly increased with total template count across all healthy donors.

Collection occurred without any documented infections or immune events in donors. Trimming took 3 bases from V and 2 from J, leaving 11 bases between them. In germline, CDR1 is LNHDA, CDR2 SQIVND (reference sequence). This CDR3 has 14 amino acids. The sample comprised blood. The chain is built from TRBV19 and TRBJ2-7, with D possibly matching TRBD2 (5 bases). The clonotype comes from a person between 18 and 75 years old in good health. Written as DNA, the CDR3 is TGTGCCAGTAGTATCACGGGATTCCCCTACGAGCAGTACTTC. Amino acids: CASSITGFPYEQYF.